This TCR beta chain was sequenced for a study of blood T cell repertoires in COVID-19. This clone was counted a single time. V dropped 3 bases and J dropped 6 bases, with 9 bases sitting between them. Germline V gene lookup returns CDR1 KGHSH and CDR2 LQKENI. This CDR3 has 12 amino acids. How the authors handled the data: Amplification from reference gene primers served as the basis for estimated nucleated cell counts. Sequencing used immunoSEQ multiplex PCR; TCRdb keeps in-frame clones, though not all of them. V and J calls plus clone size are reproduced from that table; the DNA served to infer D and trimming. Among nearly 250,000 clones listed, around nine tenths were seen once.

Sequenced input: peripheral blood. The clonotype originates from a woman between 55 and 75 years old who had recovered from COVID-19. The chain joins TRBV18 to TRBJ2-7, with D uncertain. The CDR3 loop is CASSPPGREQYF. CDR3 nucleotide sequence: TGTGCCAGCTCACCCCCAGGCCGCGAGCAGTACTTC.